The 10 T cell receptor beta chains in this list originate from one sample, sequenced in a study of low-dose radiotherapy and immunotherapy resistance in tumors. Stated time point: before trial treatment. TRAV- and TRBV-specific primers, spanning alpha and beta chains, primed first-strand cDNA. Both a constant-region primer and a V-primer adapter served to amplify TCRs across 15 to 20 PCR cycles. TCRdb reprocessed the reads with MiXCR, giving one entry per CDR3 protein. This sample has about 39,000 distinct CDR3 sequences, with around a third found just once. Sequencing used PBMCs, obtained before treatment. All receptors come from a male donor with gallbladder cancer.

The J gene is TRBJ2-7, the V gene TRBV12-3 or TRBV12-4; TRBD1 aligns across 10 bases. The trim removed 2 bases at V and 0 bases at J, leaving 1 base unmatched. The CDR3 totals 15 residues. The CDR3, as DNA: TGTGCCAGCAGTTTACGGACAGGGGGCTCCTACGAGCAGTACTTC. This encodes CASSLRTGGSYEQYF.

This clonotype was picked up a small number of times. Because the CDR3's place on the DNA is in doubt, the DNA is left out and the CDR3 is given as listed by TCRdb. The chain uses TRBV7-2 and TRBJ2-2; TRBD1 is the table's D call and was not checked against the DNA. CDR1 and CDR2 from the germline V gene are SGHTA and FQGNSA. The CDR3 is 14 residues long, counting both termini. The CDR3: CASSLGGSGELFFF.

This clonotype is medium-sized within its sample. The J gene is TRBJ2-2, the V gene TRBV5-1; D remains ambiguous. The CDR3 contains 15 residues. In germline, CDR1 is SGHRS, CDR2 YFSETQ. Trimming removed 1 base at V and 0 bases at J, with 7 bases between. DNA for the CDR3: TGCGCCAGCAGCTTGTCAACAGCGAACACCGGGGAGCTGTTTTTT. Translation gives CASSLSTANTGELFF. The full variable domain, in which reference TRBV5-1 and TRBJ2-2 provide the parts outside the CDR3, is KAGVTQTPRYLIKTRGQQVTLSCSPISGHRSVSWYQQTPGQGLQFLFEYFSETQRNKGNFPGRFSGRQFSNSRSEMNVSTLELGDSALYLCASSLSTANTGELFFGEGSRLTVL.

This chain joins TRBV29-1 and TRBJ2-5; maybe TRBD2 (6 bases). CDR3 length: 11 residues. CDR1 SQVTM and CDR2 ANQGSEA come from the germline V gene. V lost 6 bases and J lost 5, with 10 bases in between. The CDR3, as DNA: TGCAGCGTGGAGGGATGGGAGACCCAGTACTTC. As protein: CSVEGWETQYF. Looking up the rest from reference TRBV29-1 and TRBJ2-5 gives the full variable domain: SAVISQKPSRDICQRGTSLTIQCQVDSQVTMMFWYRQQPGQSLTLIATANQGSEATYESGFVIDKFPISRPNLTFSTLTVSNMSPEDSSIYLCSVEGWETQYFGPGTRLLVL.

The rearrangement joins TRBV29-1 to TRBJ2-5; no reliable D call. Germline CDR1 reads SQVTM; CDR2 reads ANQGSEA. The V end was cut by 4 bases, the J end by 5 bases, with 5 bases between. The length of the CDR3 is 10 residues. The CDR3 sequence: CSVGSETQYF. The DNA of the CDR3 is TGCAGCGTTGGATCGGAGACCCAGTACTTC. The complete variable domain, with remaining parts taken from reference TRBV29-1 and TRBJ2-5, reads SAVISQKPSRDICQRGTSLTIQCQVDSQVTMMFWYRQQPGQSLTLIATANQGSEATYESGFVIDKFPISRPNLTFSTLTVSNMSPEDSSIYLCSVGSETQYFGPGTRLLVL.

This clonotype was counted ten times or more. The chain links TRBV27 to TRBJ2-1; maybe TRBD1 (6 bases). V gave up 6 bases and J gave up 7 bases, with 10 bases separating them. From germline, CDR1 is MNHEY and CDR2 SMNVEV (reference sequence). This CDR3 comprises 12 residues. The CDR3 protein is CASRQGTNEQFF. The DNA of the CDR3 is TGTGCCAGCAGGCAGGGGACGAATGAGCAGTTCTTC.

This clonotype was observed many times. The CDR3 DNA reads TGCGCCAGCAGGTCCGCAGATACGCAGTATTTT. This translates into CASRSADTQYF. This chain connects TRBV5-1 to TRBJ2-3, with D unresolved. The CDR3 has 11 residues. Germline CDR1 SGHRS, CDR2 YFSETQ. The V end lost 5 bases, the J end lost 4 bases, and 5 bases lay between the germline ends.

V is TRBV5-1 and J is TRBJ2-7; TRBD1 aligns across 10 bases. The length of the CDR3 is 15 residues. The germline gives CDR1 SGHRS, CDR2 YFSETQ. V dropped 2 bases and J dropped 5; count of bases not matched to a gene: 7. DNA for the CDR3: TGCGCCAGCAGCTTATCCGGGACAGGGGACCACGAGCAGTACTTC. Amino acids: CASSLSGTGDHEQYF.

This clonotype was observed a few times. The V call is TRBV6-2 or TRBV6-3, the J call TRBJ2-2, with a weak D call TRBD1 (6 bases). CDR3 size: 12 residues. The germline gives CDR1 MNHEY, CDR2 SVGEGT. The ends were cut back, 6 bases at V and 6 bases at J, with 8 bases in the middle. CDR3 nucleotides: TGTGCCAGCAGGCAGGGGTCCGGGGAGCTGTTTTTT. As protein: CASRQGSGELFF.

This clonotype was observed at least ten times. The chain recombines TRBV6-5 with TRBJ2-6; D uncertain. V was pared by 5 bases and J by 4 bases, with 6 bases between. Per germline, CDR1 MNHEY and CDR2 SVGAGI. The CDR3 has 13 amino acids. The chain's CDR3 is CASSRPGANVLTF. The CDR3 nucleotides read TGTGCCAGCAGTCGTCCCGGGGCCAACGTCCTGACTTTC.